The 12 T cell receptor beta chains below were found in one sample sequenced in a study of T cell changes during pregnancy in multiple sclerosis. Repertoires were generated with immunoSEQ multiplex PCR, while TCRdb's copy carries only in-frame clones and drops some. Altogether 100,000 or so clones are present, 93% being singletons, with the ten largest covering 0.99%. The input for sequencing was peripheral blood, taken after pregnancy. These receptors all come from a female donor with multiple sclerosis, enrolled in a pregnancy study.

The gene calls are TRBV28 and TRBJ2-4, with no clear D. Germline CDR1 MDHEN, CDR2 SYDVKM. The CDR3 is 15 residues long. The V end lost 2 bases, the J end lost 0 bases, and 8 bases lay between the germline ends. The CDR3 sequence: CASSLAGGAKNIQYF. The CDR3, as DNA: TGTGCCAGCAGTTTAGCAGGTGGAGCCAAAAACATTCAGTACTTC. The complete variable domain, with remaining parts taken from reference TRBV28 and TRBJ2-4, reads DVKVTQSSRYLVKRTGEKVFLECVQDMDHENMFWYRQDPGLGLRLIYFSYDVKMKEKGDIPEGYSVSREKKERFSLILESASTNQTSMYLCASSLAGGAKNIQYFGAGTRLSVL.

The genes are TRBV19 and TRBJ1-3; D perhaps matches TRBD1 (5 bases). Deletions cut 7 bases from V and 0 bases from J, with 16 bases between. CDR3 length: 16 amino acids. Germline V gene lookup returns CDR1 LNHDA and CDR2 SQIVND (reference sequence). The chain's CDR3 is CASTPLGGSSGNTIYF. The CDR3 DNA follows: TGTGCCAGTACCCCTCTGGGGGGGAGCTCTGGAAACACCATATATTTT.

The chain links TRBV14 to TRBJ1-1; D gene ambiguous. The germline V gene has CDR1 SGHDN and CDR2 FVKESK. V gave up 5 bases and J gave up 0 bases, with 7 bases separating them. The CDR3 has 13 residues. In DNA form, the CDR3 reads TGTGCCAGCAGCTGGAGTCTGAACACTGAAGCTTTCTTT. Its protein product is CASSWSLNTEAFF.

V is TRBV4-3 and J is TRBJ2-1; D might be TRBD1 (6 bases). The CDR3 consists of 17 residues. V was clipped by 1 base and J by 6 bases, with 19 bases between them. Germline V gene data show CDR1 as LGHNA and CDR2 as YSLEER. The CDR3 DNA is TGCGCCAGCAGCCAAGCCGACCCGGGACACCCCCTCAATGAGCAGTTCTTC. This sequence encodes CASSQADPGHPLNEQFF.

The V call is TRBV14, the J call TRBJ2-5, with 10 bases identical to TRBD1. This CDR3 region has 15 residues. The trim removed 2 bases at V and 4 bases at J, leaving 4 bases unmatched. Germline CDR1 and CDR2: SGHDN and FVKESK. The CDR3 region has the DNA TGTGCCAGCAGCCAACGGACAGGGGGGGTAGAGACCCAGTACTTC. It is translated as CASSQRTGGVETQYF.

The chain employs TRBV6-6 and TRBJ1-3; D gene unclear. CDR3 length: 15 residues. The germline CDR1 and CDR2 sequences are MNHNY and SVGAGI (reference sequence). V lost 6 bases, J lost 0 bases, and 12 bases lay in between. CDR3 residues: CASREGVGSGNTIYF. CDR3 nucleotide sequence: TGTGCCAGCAGGGAGGGAGTAGGCTCTGGAAACACCATATATTTT.

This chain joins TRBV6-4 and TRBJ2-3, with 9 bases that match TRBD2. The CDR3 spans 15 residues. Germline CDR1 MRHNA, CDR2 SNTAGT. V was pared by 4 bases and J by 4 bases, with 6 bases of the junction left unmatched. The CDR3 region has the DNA TGTGCCAGCAGTGCCGGGACTAGCAGCGCAGATACGCAGTATTTT. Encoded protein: CASSAGTSSADTQYF.

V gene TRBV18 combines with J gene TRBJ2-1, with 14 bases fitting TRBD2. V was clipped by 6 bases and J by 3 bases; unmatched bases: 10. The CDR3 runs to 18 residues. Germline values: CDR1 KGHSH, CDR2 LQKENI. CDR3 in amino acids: CASSLKGTSGRFYNEQFF. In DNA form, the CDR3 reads TGTGCCAGCTCCCTAAAGGGGACTAGCGGGAGATTCTACAATGAGCAGTTCTTC.

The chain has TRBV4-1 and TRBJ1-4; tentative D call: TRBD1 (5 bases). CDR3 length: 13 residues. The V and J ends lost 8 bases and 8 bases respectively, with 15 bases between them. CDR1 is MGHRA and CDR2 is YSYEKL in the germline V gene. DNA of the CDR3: TGCGCCAGCGGGGGGGGGTTAAAGGAAAAACTGTTTTTT. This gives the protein CASGGGLKEKLFF.

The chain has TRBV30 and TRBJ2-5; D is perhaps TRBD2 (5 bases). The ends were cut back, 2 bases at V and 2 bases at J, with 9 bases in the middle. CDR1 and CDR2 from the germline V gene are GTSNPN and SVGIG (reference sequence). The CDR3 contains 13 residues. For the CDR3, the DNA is TGTGCCTGGAGTATGGAGGAGCAAGAGACCCAGTACTTC. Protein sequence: CAWSMEEQETQYF.

The CDR3 protein is CASSLYQGMVETQYF. The CDR3 bases are TGTGCCAGCAGCTTGTATCAGGGGATGGTAGAGACCCAGTACTTC. The chain carries TRBV5-6 and TRBJ2-5; D is possibly TRBD1 (6 bases). This CDR3 is built from 15 residues. Trimming took off 1 base at V and 4 bases at J, with 14 bases between the two ends. Germline CDR1 SGHDT, CDR2 YYEEEE.

CDR3 loop: CASSSTYTDTQYF. CDR3 DNA: TGTGCCAGCAGTTCCACTTACACAGATACGCAGTATTTT. The chain links TRBV6-1 to TRBJ2-3; D is unresolved. This CDR3 has 13 amino acids. V lost 5 bases, J lost 2 bases, and 8 bases lay in between. The germline gives CDR1 MNHNS, CDR2 SASEGT.